The 24 T cell receptor beta chains given below trace back to one sample, sequenced in a study of blood T cells in healthy people across ages. Primers used in a second PCR of roughly 7 to 12 cycles were a sample-barcoded 5' primer and a J-beta primer mix. Each CDR3 protein is one row after TCRdb ran MiXCR on the 5' RACE reads. The sample has about 780,000 distinct CDR3 sequences; about 59% are singletons. Sequencing used blood. The source is a man younger than 40 in good health.

The V gene is TRBV29-1, the J gene TRBJ1-2, with 8 nucleotides matching TRBD1. Losses at the gene ends were 2 bases for V and 2 bases for J; bases not matched to a gene: 4. The CDR3 is made up of 14 amino acids. CDR1 is SQVTM, CDR2 ANQGSEA, per germline. Here the CDR3 reads CSVETGQDNYGYTF. The CDR3 coding sequence is TGCAGCGTTGAAACGGGACAGGACAACTATGGCTACACCTTC.

This clonotype was counted between two and nine times. The rearrangement links TRBV20-1 to TRBJ1-6; TRBD1 aligns across 8 bases. Germline loops: CDR1 DFQATT, CDR2 SNEGSKA (reference sequence). The CDR3 is 14 residues long. V lost 6 bases to trimming and J lost 9 bases; unmatched junction nucleotides: 10. CDR3 DNA sequence: TGCAGTGCCCGGAGGGGACAGGTGGGTTCACCCCTCCACTTT. Translation: CSARRGQVGSPLHF.

This clonotype was seen a single time. The V call is TRBV5-1, the J call TRBJ2-1; tentative D call: TRBD1 (6 bases). Trimming removed 4 bases from V and 8 bases from J, with 13 bases in between. CDR3 length: 13 amino acids. Germline CDR1 SGHRS, CDR2 YFSETQ. This chain's CDR3 is CASSDTGFDEQFF. The CDR3 nucleotides read TGCGCCAGCAGCGACACAGGGTTCGATGAGCAGTTCTTC.

The CDR3 region has the DNA TGTGCCACCAGCAGAGAGGGCAGAGTCACAGATACGCAGTATTTT. It specifies CATSREGRVTDTQYF. The rearrangement joins TRBV15 to TRBJ2-3; D gene unclear. The CDR3 totals 15 residues. V was pared by 0 bases and J by 2 bases, with 9 bases between. Germline V gene lookup returns CDR1 LNHNV and CDR2 YYDKDF (reference sequence).

The chain joins TRBV29-1 to TRBJ2-7, with TRBD1 matching 10 bases. J gave up 6 bases and V 6 bases, and 11 bases lay outside the gene matches. The germline gives CDR1 SQVTM, CDR2 ANQGSEA. This CDR3 is 14 amino acids long. The CDR3 sequence: CSVERAGQGREQYF. The CDR3 DNA reads TGCAGCGTCGAGCGCGCGGGACAGGGGCGCGAGCAGTACTTC.

This clonotype was counted ten times or more. The chain couples TRBV10-3 to TRBJ2-3; D remains ambiguous. The CDR3 has 13 amino acids. Germline V gene data show CDR1 as ENHRY and CDR2 as SYGVKD. V dropped 7 bases and J dropped 4 bases, with 12 bases sitting between them. The CDR3 nucleotides read TGTGCCATCAAGCGACCGGTCGCAGATACGCAGTATTTT. Its protein is CAIKRPVADTQYF.

The chain uses TRBV7-2 and TRBJ2-5, with 8 bases identical to TRBD2. Germline V gene lookup returns CDR1 SGHTA and CDR2 FQGNSA. The CDR3 is made up of 16 amino acids. With V trimmed by 6 bases and J by 2 bases, 11 bases remained unmatched. The CDR3 bases are TGTGCCAGCAGTTGGAGCGGGGGCCCTTTTCAAGAGACCCAGTACTTC. As protein: CASSWSGGPFQETQYF.

J is TRBJ2-2 and V is TRBV5-1; 10 bases are shared with TRBD1. The CDR3 loop spans 16 amino acids. Losses at the gene ends were 0 bases for V and 3 bases for J; bases not matched to a gene: 2. CDR1 and CDR2 (germline): SGHRS, YFSETQ. The CDR3 DNA sequence: TGCGCCAGCAGCTTGGGGACAGGGGGATACACCGGGGAGCTGTTTTTT. It codes for CASSLGTGGYTGELFF.

The chain employs TRBV7-9 and TRBJ1-5, with TRBD1 matching 7 bases. Germline CDR1 is SEHNR and CDR2 is FQNEAQ (reference sequence). The CDR3 sequence is 14 residues long. Unmatched junction bases numbered 3, after V lost 5 bases and J lost 2 bases. For the CDR3, the DNA is TGTGCCAGCAGCCGAGGACAGGGCAATCAGCCCCAGCATTTT. Translating gives CASSRGQGNQPQHF.

This clonotype was recorded a few times. This sequence joins TRBV11-2 and TRBJ2-1; no definite D call. The J call is in doubt because the DNA end fits TRBJ2-7 better. CDR1 SGHAT and CDR2 FQNNGV come from the germline V gene. The CDR3 sequence is 15 residues long. In DNA form, the CDR3 reads TGTGCCAGCAGCTCGACCCTGAGCTCCTACAATGAGCAGTACTTC. Residues: CASSSTLSSYNEQYF.

The J gene is TRBJ2-1, the V gene TRBV6-2 or TRBV6-3; possibly TRBD2 for D (5 bases). Germline-derived CDR1 and CDR2 are MNHEY and SVGEGT. CDR3 length equals 13 residues. The V gene lost 6 bases and the J gene lost 6 bases, with 12 bases spanning the gap. Written as DNA, the CDR3 is TGTGCCAGCAGGTTTGGACTCCCCAATGAGCAGTTCTTC. Amino acid sequence: CASRFGLPNEQFF.

The rearrangement uses TRBV14 and TRBJ2-1; TRBD2 agrees at 7 bases. Germline V CDR1 and CDR2: SGHDN, FVKESK. The CDR3 sequence is 15 residues long. Trimming removed 1 base from V and 6 bases from J; junction bases left unmatched: 6. The CDR3 sequence: CASSQGSGWVNEQFF. Here the CDR3 DNA reads TGTGCCAGCAGCCAAGGTAGCGGGTGGGTCAATGAGCAGTTCTTC. Filled out from reference TRBV14 and TRBJ2-1, the complete variable domain reads EAGVTQFPSHSVIEKGQTVTLRCDPISGHDNLYWYRRVMGKEIKFLLHFVKESKQDESGMPNNRFLAERTGGTYSTLKVQPAELEDSGVYFCASSQGSGWVNEQFFGPGTRLTVL.

The chain employs TRBV9 and TRBJ2-1, with D unresolved. Germline values: CDR1 SGDLS, CDR2 YYNGEE. The CDR3 spans 15 residues. Trimming took 0 bases from V and 2 from J, leaving 9 bases between them. The CDR3 sequence: CASSVEGQPYNEQFF. CDR3 bases: TGTGCCAGCAGCGTAGAAGGCCAGCCCTACAATGAGCAGTTCTTC.

The V gene is TRBV20-1, the J gene TRBJ1-2; TRBD1 matches 9 bases. Germline assignment: CDR1 DFQATT and CDR2 SNEGSKA (reference sequence). The V segment lost 2 bases and the J segment 7 bases; nucleotides outside the gene matches: 5. The CDR3 length is 13 residues. CDR3 residues: CSARRTGGLGYTF. The CDR3 DNA reads as TGCAGTGCTAGACGCACAGGGGGCCTTGGCTACACCTTC.

The chain joins TRBV20-1 to TRBJ2-5; 7 positions match TRBD1. Per the germline V gene, CDR1 is DFQATT and CDR2 is SNEGSKA (reference sequence). After removal of 5 bases from V and 1 base from J, the junction contained 13 bases not matched to a gene. This CDR3 has 16 residues. CDR3 sequence (DNA): TGCAGTGCTCCTTTATCACCCGGGACAGCCCAAGAGACCCAGTACTTC. Its protein is CSAPLSPGTAQETQYF.

The J gene is TRBJ2-3, the V gene TRBV28; D gene ambiguous. V dropped 6 bases and J dropped 6 bases, with 16 bases sitting between them. The germline CDR1 and CDR2 sequences are MDHEN and SYDVKM. This CDR3 comprises 14 residues. This CDR3 is CASSSSSGQDTQYF. Here the CDR3 DNA reads TGTGCCAGCAGCTCGTCCTCGGGCCAGGATACGCAGTATTTT.

This clonotype has just a few counts. This chain uses TRBV7-2 with TRBJ2-5, with TRBD2 matching over 7 bases. Germline CDR1 is SGHTA and CDR2 is FQGNSA. V gave up 3 bases and J gave up 3 bases; unmatched junction bases: 4. There are 14 residues in the CDR3. CDR3 in amino acids: CASSLSLAEETQYF. The CDR3 nucleotides read TGTGCCAGCAGCTTGAGCCTAGCGGAAGAGACCCAGTACTTC.

This clonotype was counted only a few times. The DNA for the CDR3 is TGTGCCATCAGTGTCACAGACAGGGGGAATTCACCCCTCCACTTT. It is translated as CAISVTDRGNSPLHF. V usage is TRBV10-3 and J usage is TRBJ1-6; 9 positions match TRBD1. The V segment lost 4 bases and the J segment 7 bases; nucleotides outside the gene matches: 5. The CDR3 extends over 15 amino acids. The germline CDR1 and CDR2 sequences are ENHRY and SYGVKD.

The chain combines TRBV12-3 or TRBV12-4 with TRBJ2-1; D gene uncertain. The tail of the sequence fits TRBJ2-7 better, so the J call may be wrong. This CDR3 is built from 16 residues. CDR3 sequence (DNA): TGTGCCAGCAGTTTAGGAAGGACCCCTTCCTACAATGAGCAGTACTTC. Translating it yields CASSLGRTPSYNEQYF.

The chain combines TRBV4-3 with TRBJ1-6, with unresolved D. V was clipped by 0 bases and J by 7 bases, with 13 bases between them. The CDR3 is 16 residues long. CDR1 and CDR2 (germline): LGHNA, YSLEER. The CDR3 protein is CASSQERLSGNSPLHF. Written as DNA, the CDR3 is TGCGCCAGCAGCCAAGAAAGGCTATCGGGAAATTCACCCCTCCACTTT.

As to this clonotype: Its ends do not fully match the called genes, so a read error is possible. J is TRBJ1-2 and V is TRBV29-1; D unclear. Germline V lookup: CDR1 SQVTM, CDR2 ANQGSEA. This CDR3 has 17 residues. CDR3 coding DNA: TGCAGCGTTGAAGATCCACACACTACAGTCGCTAACTATGACTACACCTTC. Amino acid sequence: CSVEDPHTTVANYDYTF.

This sequence joins TRBV6-2 or TRBV6-3 and TRBJ2-5; D might be TRBD2 (6 bases). The CDR3 has 12 residues. CDR1 is MNHEY, CDR2 SVGEGT, per germline. V was pared by 6 bases and J by 6 bases, with 11 bases between. The CDR3 DNA follows: TGTGCCAGCAGCCCTCGGGGGAAGACCCAGTACTTC. This translates into CASSPRGKTQYF.

A few counts support this clonotype. V and J are TRBV28 and TRBJ2-5, with TRBD2 identical over 11 bases. This CDR3 is built from 16 residues. The J segment lost 5 bases and the V segment lost 1 base, leaving 6 bases of the junction unmatched. Germline assignment: CDR1 MDHEN and CDR2 SYDVKM. Here the CDR3 DNA reads TGTGCCAGCAGTTTATTAGCGGGGGGGCCTCCGGAGACCCAGTACTTC. The encoded protein is CASSLLAGGPPETQYF.

Notes on this clonotype: Given a much more abundant clone one base away, this may be a read error. The V gene is TRBV20-1, the J gene TRBJ2-5; the D gene is possibly TRBD2 (5 bases). Trimming shortened V by 0 bases and J by 11 bases, and 25 bases separated the two germline ends. The CDR3 totals 16 residues. The germline V gene has CDR1 DFQATT and CDR2 SNEGSKA (reference sequence). The CDR3 region is CSAREGRGIARNEQYF. For the CDR3, the DNA is TGCAGTGCTAGAGAGGGCCGGGGAATAGCGCGTAATGAGCAGTACTTC.